This entry is about one TCR beta chain. Antigen unknown. Time point reported: late sampling 161 to 241 days after vaccination in a few convalescent patients. Treatment of the sample: roughly 11-day PBMC culture with coronavirus spike peptide pools or control peptides (ViraFEST assay). At the Johns Hopkins FTIC core, DNA taken from cultured CD4+ T cells was sequenced by way of the Oncomine TCR Beta short-read assay. TCRdb processed the PCR reads anew with MiXCR; each CDR3 protein has one entry. The sample has nearly 25,000 distinct CDR3 sequences, around 30% seen once. The CDR3 has 14 residues. Germline-derived CDR1 and CDR2 are DFQATT and SNEGSKA (reference sequence). The junction had 13 bases not matched to a gene; V was cut back by 3 bases and J by 11 bases. The data were obtained in a study of vaccination and CD4 T cells after COVID-19.

The chain employs TRBV20-1 and TRBJ2-1; 7 positions agree with TRBD2. The source was CD4+ T cells from blood, cultured in vitro, collected about 7 months after SARS-CoV-2 vaccination. The sequence came from a human donor who had recovered from COVID-19. CDR3 loop: CSARAGTNTLKQFF. Here the CDR3 DNA reads TGCAGTGCTAGGGCTGGGACTAACACCCTCAAGCAGTTCTTC.